A selection of T cell receptor beta chains follows, all from one sample in a study of long-term antiretroviral therapy in people with HIV. Assay used: immunoSEQ multiplex PCR; TCRdb lists only in-frame clones, some missing. The repertoire holds roughly 39,000 clones, about 88% seen once, with 3.5% to 5% in the top ten. Sequencing was performed on unsorted PBMCs, taken just before starting antiretroviral therapy. These receptors were taken from a woman in her late teens or twenties with HIV. The CDR3 runs from the conserved cysteine through the conserved F or W. A D gene is named only where the DNA matches it firmly. Size tells how often a clone was seen (once, few, many) or the class of an expanded clone, and some rows leave it out.

clone_size,v_call,d_call,j_call,cdr3_nt,cdr3_aa
.,TRBV15,.,TRBJ1-2,TGTGCCACCAGCAGAGAGGGTGGGGCTAACTATGGCTACACCTTC,CATSREGGANYGYTF
.,TRBV9,.,TRBJ2-2,TGTGCCAGCAGCGTAGGGACAGCCACCGGGGAGCTGTTTTTT,CASSVGTATGELFF
few,TRBV18,.,TRBJ1-3,TGTGCCAGCTCACCGACAGGCTTTACGGGAAACACCATATATTTT,CASSPTGFTGNTIYF
.,TRBV9,.,TRBJ2-7,TGTGCCAGCAGCGTAGACGGGAGTCTGTACGAGCAGTACTTC,CASSVDGSLYEQYF
.,TRBV6-1,TRBD2,TRBJ2-5,TGTGCCAGCAGGCTAGCGGGAGAGGAGACCCAGTACTTC,CASRLAGEETQYF
.,TRBV5-1,TRBD2,TRBJ2-7,TGCGCCAGCAGCAAAGGGACTAGCAACTACGAGCAGTACTTC,CASSKGTSNYEQYF
.,TRBV15,.,TRBJ1-3,TGTGCCACCAGCAGCCGTACAGGCGGAGGGGGAAACACCATATATTTT,CATSSRTGGGGNTIYF
few,TRBV14,.,TRBJ2-7,TGTGCCAGCAGCCATTGGCTAGCTGTCGACGAGCAGTACTTC,CASSHWLAVDEQYF
once,TRBV7-9,TRBD2,TRBJ2-1,TGTGCCAGCAGCCGTCTAGCGGAGTCCTACAATGAGCAGTTCTTC,CASSRLAESYNEQFF
.,TRBV13,.,TRBJ2-5,TGTGCCAGCAGCTTAGTCTCCGACCTCGGAGAGACCCAGTACTTC,CASSLVSDLGETQYF
few,TRBV6-6,TRBD1,TRBJ2-7,TGTGCCAGCAGAGACGAAGACAGGGCGGGCTACGAGCAGTACTTC,CASRDEDRAGYEQYF
few,TRBV19,TRBD1,TRBJ2-7,TGTGCCAGTGGGTGGACAGGGGGCCACGAGCAGTACTTC,CASGWTGGHEQYF
.,TRBV2,TRBD2,TRBJ2-1,TGTGCCAGCATGGGGGGGGAGCAGTTCTTC,CASMGGEQFF
.,TRBV7-2,.,TRBJ1-1,TGTGCCAGCAGCTTGACCGGGAGGAACACTGAAGCTTTCTTT,CASSLTGRNTEAFF
.,TRBV6-5,.,TRBJ1-5,TGTGCCAGCAGTTACTCGACCGGACACCTCTCCAAGCTGCATTTT,CASSYSTGHLSKLHF
few,TRBV18,.,TRBJ1-2,TGTGCCAGCTCACCAAGGGAAGCTAACTATGGCTACACCTTC,CASSPREANYGYTF
.,TRBV5-4,.,TRBJ1-1,TGTGCCAGCAGCTTCCGGGGGGCGCGGGACACTGAAGCTTTCTTT,CASSFRGARDTEAFF
.,TRBV9,.,TRBJ2-5,TGTGCCAGCAGCGCGGGTCATCTCGGGATGACGGAGACCCAGTACTTC,CASSAGHLGMTETQYF
.,TRBV7-2,TRBD1,TRBJ1-1,TGTGCCAGCAGCAAACAGGGGGCGAGACTCCCCTCGAACACTGAAGCTTTCTTT,CASSKQGARLPSNTEAFF
.,TRBV4-3,TRBD2,TRBJ2-7,TGCGCCAGCAGCCAGAACTACAACACCGGGACTAGCGTCTACGAGCAGTACTTC,CASSQNYNTGTSVYEQYF
.,TRBV27,.,TRBJ2-7,TGTGCCAGCAGTTTAGTAGTTTGGGGGGCGAATCCTCCCTACGAGCAGTACTTC,CASSLVVWGANPPYEQYF
.,TRBV4-1,TRBD1,TRBJ2-7,TGCGCCAGCAGCTACACCGGGACAGGGTCCTACGAGCAGTACTTC,CASSYTGTGSYEQYF
.,TRBV9,.,TRBJ2-3,TGTGCCAGCAGCGTAGTCCGGGACGGTAGCACAGATACGCAGTATTTT,CASSVVRDGSTDTQYF
few,TRBV6-5,.,TRBJ1-1,TGTGCCAGCAGTTACCGACGGACTAACACTGAAGCTTTCTTT,CASSYRRTNTEAFF
.,TRBV5-4,.,TRBJ2-7,TGTGCCAGCCGACTGGACTTTGGGAATTACGAGCAGTACTTC,CASRLDFGNYEQYF
.,TRBV28,.,TRBJ2-2,TGTGCCAGCAGTCCCCTGAACCCCGGGGAGCTGTTTTTT,CASSPLNPGELFF
.,TRBV27,TRBD1,TRBJ2-3,TGTGCCAGCAGTTGGTACTCAGGACAGGGGAGAGATACGCAGTATTTT,CASSWYSGQGRDTQYF
.,TRBV5-1,.,TRBJ2-7,TGCGCCAGCAGCTTGGCCCCCTACGAGCAGTACTTC,CASSLAPYEQYF
.,TRBV5-1,TRBD1,TRBJ1-2,TGCGCCAGCAGCTACAGGGGGCCGAACTATGGCTACACCTTC,CASSYRGPNYGYTF
few,TRBV6-1,TRBD1,TRBJ2-2,TGTGCCAGCAGTGAAGGGACAGGGGCCGGGGAGCTGTTTTTT,CASSEGTGAGELFF
.,TRBV7-2,.,TRBJ2-2,TGTGCCAGCAGCCCGACCAGCCCATACCTTACCGGGGAGCTGTTTTTT,CASSPTSPYLTGELFF
.,TRBV27,.,TRBJ2-1,TGTGCCAGCAGTTTATCGCCTAGCCCCTACAATGAGCAGTTCTTC,CASSLSPSPYNEQFF
.,TRBV7-8,TRBD2,TRBJ2-7,TGTGCCAGCAGCTCCGCCGTTGGACTAGCGGGGAACTACGAGCAGTACTTC,CASSSAVGLAGNYEQYF
.,TRBV11-2,.,TRBJ1-2,TGTGCCAGCAGCTTCGTAAGCGGGTATGGCTACACCTTC,CASSFVSGYGYTF
.,TRBV6-4,.,TRBJ2-1,TGTGCCAGCAGTGAGTTAGGGCGGGGCTCGGTTGATGAGCAGTTCTTC,CASSELGRGSVDEQFF
few,TRBV7-7,.,TRBJ1-3,TGTGCTAGCAGCACGGGACCCGGAAACACCATATATTTT,CASSTGPGNTIYF
.,TRBV6-1,.,TRBJ2-7,TGTGCCAGCAGTGCAGTAAACTTTCACTCCTACGAGCAGTACTTC,CASSAVNFHSYEQYF
.,TRBV14,.,TRBJ2-4,TGTGCCAGCAGCCAAGGACCGGGACCCAAAAACATTCAGTACTTC,CASSQGPGPKNIQYF
.,TRBV5-4,.,TRBJ2-7,TGTGCCAGCAGCTCCAAGGGTCGGGCGAGCTCCTACGAGCAGTACTTC,CASSSKGRASSYEQYF
.,TRBV28,TRBD1,TRBJ2-7,TGTGCCAGCAGTTGGGACAGGGGGCTAAGCGAGCAGTACTTC,CASSWDRGLSEQYF
once,TRBV6-5,.,TRBJ2-7,TGTGCCAGCAGTTACCCGGACAGATACGAGCAGTACTTC,CASSYPDRYEQYF
.,TRBV6-5,.,TRBJ1-2,TGTGCCAGCAGTTACTCCGGGAGGGTAGGCTCTGGCTACACCTTC,CASSYSGRVGSGYTF
few,TRBV6-5,TRBD1,TRBJ1-5,TGTGCCAGCAGTTTAGATCCGACAGGGCTGAATCAGCCCCAGCATTTT,CASSLDPTGLNQPQHF
.,TRBV9,.,TRBJ1-4,TGTGCCAGCAGCGTAGAGTTCGGGGGGTCTAATGAAAAACTGTTTTTT,CASSVEFGGSNEKLFF
.,TRBV10-1,.,TRBJ2-4,TGCGCCAGCAGTGGGCGGCTCGGTGGGGGGAAAGCCAAAAACATTCAGTACTTC,CASSGRLGGGKAKNIQYF
.,TRBV7-6,.,TRBJ2-1,TGTGCCAGCAGCTTAACGGGAGTGGGGAATGAGCAGTTCTTC,CASSLTGVGNEQFF
once,TRBV7-9,.,TRBJ2-1,TGTGCCAGCAGCTCATCCGAGCCCGGGAGAGTAGGTAATGAGCAGTTCTTC,CASSSSEPGRVGNEQFF
.,TRBV7-2,.,TRBJ2-7,TGTGCCAGCAGCCAAGAAGTGGCTAGTGACTCCTACGAGCAGTACTTC,CASSQEVASDSYEQYF
.,TRBV6-5,.,TRBJ2-2,TGTGCCAGCAGTTATGTGGGTCACACCGGGGAGCTGTTTTTT,CASSYVGHTGELFF
.,TRBV7-2,TRBD1,TRBJ2-7,TGTGCCAGCAGCCAACAGGGGGTCAAGTACGAGCAGTACTTC,CASSQQGVKYEQYF
.,TRBV10-1,.,TRBJ1-3,TGCGCCAGCAGTGAAAGACAAGAGCTCTCTGGAAACACCATATATTTT,CASSERQELSGNTIYF
few,TRBV15,.,TRBJ2-7,TGTGCCACCAGTCCGGACAGCTACGAGCAGTACTTC,CATSPDSYEQYF
.,TRBV7-8,.,TRBJ1-5,TGTGCCAGCAGCCAATGGGACCGTACTAGCAATCAGCCCCAGCATTTT,CASSQWDRTSNQPQHF